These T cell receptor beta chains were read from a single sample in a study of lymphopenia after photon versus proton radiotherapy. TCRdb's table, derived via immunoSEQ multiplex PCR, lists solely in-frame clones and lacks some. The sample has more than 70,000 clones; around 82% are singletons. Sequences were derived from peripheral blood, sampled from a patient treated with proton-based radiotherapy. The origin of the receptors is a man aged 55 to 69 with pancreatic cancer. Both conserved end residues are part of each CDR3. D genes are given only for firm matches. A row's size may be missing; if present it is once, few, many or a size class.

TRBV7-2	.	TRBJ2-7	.	TGTGCCAGCAGCTTGGTCCGGACCTCCTACGAGCAGTACTTC	CASSLVRTSYEQYF
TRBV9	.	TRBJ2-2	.	TGTGCCAGCAGCACAAGAGGACGGAGAATCGGGAACACCGGGGAGCTGTTTTTT	CASSTRGRRIGNTGELFF
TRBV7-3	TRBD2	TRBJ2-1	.	TGTGCCAGCAGCCCGAGCGGGGGATCCTACAATGAGCAGTTCTTC	CASSPSGGSYNEQFF
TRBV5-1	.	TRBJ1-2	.	TGCGCCAGCAGCTTGGGGGATGATGGCTACACCTTC	CASSLGDDGYTF
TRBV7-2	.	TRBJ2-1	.	TGTGCCAGCAGCAGATTCTTGAGGACGGGGATACCCTACAATGAGCAGTTCTTC	CASSRFLRTGIPYNEQFF
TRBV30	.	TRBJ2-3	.	TGTGCCTGGAGTACAGGGTCAGATACGCAGTATTTT	CAWSTGSDTQYF
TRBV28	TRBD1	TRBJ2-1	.	TGTGCCAGCAGTCCCCGGGACAGGCCCTACAATGAGCAGTTCTTC	CASSPRDRPYNEQFF
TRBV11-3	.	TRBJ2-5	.	TGTGCCAGCAGCCCCGGGGAGACCCAGTACTTC	CASSPGETQYF
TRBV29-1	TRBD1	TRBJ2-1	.	TGCAGCGTCGATGGGACAGGCTATGGGAATGAGCAGTTCTTC	CSVDGTGYGNEQFF
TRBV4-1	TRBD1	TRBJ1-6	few	TGCGCCAGCAGCCGGGGACAGTTCAATTCACCCCTCCACTTT	CASSRGQFNSPLHF
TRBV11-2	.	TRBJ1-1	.	TGTGCCAGCAGCTTATTACTCTCCACTGAAGCTTTCTTT	CASSLLLSTEAFF
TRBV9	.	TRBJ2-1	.	TGTGCCAGCAGCGTCAGGGACTACAATGAGCAGTTCTTC	CASSVRDYNEQFF
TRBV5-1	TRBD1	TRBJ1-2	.	TGCGCCAGCAGCCCGACAGGGAACTATGGCTACACCTTC	CASSPTGNYGYTF
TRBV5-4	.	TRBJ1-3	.	TGTGCCAGCAGCTTGGATCCACCCCGCTCTGGAAACACCATATATTTT	CASSLDPPRSGNTIYF
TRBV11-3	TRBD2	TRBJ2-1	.	TGTGCCAGCAGCTTTCGGGGGGGCTACAATGAGCAGTTCTTC	CASSFRGGYNEQFF
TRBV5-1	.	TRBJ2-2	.	TGCGCCAGCAGCTTGGTCTTGGGAGCGAACACCGGGGAGCTGTTTTTT	CASSLVLGANTGELFF
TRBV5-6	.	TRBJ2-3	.	TGTGCCAGCAGCTTGGTAATGGGAGGCACAGATACGCAGTATTTT	CASSLVMGGTDTQYF
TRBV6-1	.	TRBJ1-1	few	TGTGCCAGCAACACGGGGAGCACTGAAGCTTTCTTT	CASNTGSTEAFF
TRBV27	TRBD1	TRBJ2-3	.	TGTGCCAGCAGTTTGCAGGGGGCCGCAGATACGCAGTATTTT	CASSLQGAADTQYF
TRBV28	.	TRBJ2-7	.	TGTGCCAGCAGTAGGGACCTGTGGGAGCAGTACTTC	CASSRDLWEQYF
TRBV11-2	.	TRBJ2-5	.	TGTGCCAGCAGCTTATCTGGGGTAGGCGCAGGCGGGCAGACCCAGTACTTC	CASSLSGVGAGGQTQYF
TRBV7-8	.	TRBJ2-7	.	TGTGCCAGCAGCTTACAAAAGCCGGGGAGGTACGAGCAGTACTTC	CASSLQKPGRYEQYF
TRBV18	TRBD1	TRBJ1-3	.	TGTGCCAGCTCACCACTAACCACGAGGACAGGGAACACCATATATTTT	CASSPLTTRTGNTIYF
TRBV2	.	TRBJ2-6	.	TGTGCCAGCAGCGAGGCCAACGTCCTGACTTTC	CASSEANVLTF
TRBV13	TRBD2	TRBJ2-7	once	TGTGCCAGCAGCTTAGGCCAAGGACTAGCGGCCTCCTACGAGCAGTACTTC	CASSLGQGLAASYEQYF
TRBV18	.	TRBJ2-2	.	TGTGCCAGCTTCGTAGAGCTGAACACCGGGGAGCTGTTTTTT	CASFVELNTGELFF
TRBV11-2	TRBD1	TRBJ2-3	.	TGTGCCAGCAGCCCCTACCGGGACAGGGAAGGAGATACGCAGTATTTT	CASSPYRDREGDTQYF
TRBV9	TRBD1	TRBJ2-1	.	TGTGCCAGCAGCGACCCGGGACAGGGTTACAATGAGCAGTTCTTC	CASSDPGQGYNEQFF
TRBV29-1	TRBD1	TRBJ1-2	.	TGCAGCGCGGACAGGACTAACTATGGCTACACCTTC	CSADRTNYGYTF
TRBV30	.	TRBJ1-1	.	TGTGCCTGGAGCCGAGCGGGTCCTCTGCGGACTGAAGCTTTCTTT	CAWSRAGPLRTEAFF
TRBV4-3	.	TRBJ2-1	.	TGCGCCAGCAGCCCCGGGACACTCACCAATGAGCAGTTCTTC	CASSPGTLTNEQFF
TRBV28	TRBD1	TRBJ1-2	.	TGTGCCAGCAGCCCACCGAGGGGGCATATGGACTATGGCTACACCTTC	CASSPPRGHMDYGYTF
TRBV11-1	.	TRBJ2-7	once	TGTGCCAGCAGACATACAGGGTTAGACCTGTACTTC	CASRHTGLDLYF
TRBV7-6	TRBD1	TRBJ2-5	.	TGTGCCAGCAGAACTAGGACAGGGACCGGAGAGACCCAGTACTTC	CASRTRTGTGETQYF
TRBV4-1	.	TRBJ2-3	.	TGCGCCAGCAGCCAAGATCGAGGACTTCAAAACACAGATACGCAGTATTTT	CASSQDRGLQNTDTQYF
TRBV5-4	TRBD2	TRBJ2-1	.	TGTGCCAGCAGCTTGATGGCTAGCGGGAGAGGGGCCAATGAGCAGTTCTTC	CASSLMASGRGANEQFF
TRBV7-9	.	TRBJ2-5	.	TGTGCCAGCAGCTTAAAGGGGCAAGAGACCCAGTACTTC	CASSLKGQETQYF
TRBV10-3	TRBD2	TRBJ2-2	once	TGTGCCATCAGTGAGTCGGGACTAGCGGGAGGGACGAACACCGGGGAGCTGTTTTTT	CAISESGLAGGTNTGELFF
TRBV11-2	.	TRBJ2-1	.	TGTGCCAGCAGCTTAACTTCTACAGGAGGGGATCGGGAGCAGTTCTTC	CASSLTSTGGDREQFF
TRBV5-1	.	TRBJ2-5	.	TGCGCCAGCAGCCGACAGGATAGGGCTGGGGGAGAGACCCAGTACTTC	CASSRQDRAGGETQYF
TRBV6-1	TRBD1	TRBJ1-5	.	TGTGCCAGCAGTGAACTTTGGACAGGGGTTCAGCCCCAGCATTTT	CASSELWTGVQPQHF
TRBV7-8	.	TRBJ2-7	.	TGTGCCAGCAGCTTAGGTGACACCCACTACGAGCAGTACTTC	CASSLGDTHYEQYF
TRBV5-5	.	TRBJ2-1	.	TGTGCCAGCAGCAAGACTAGTTCCAATGAGCAGTTCTTC	CASSKTSSNEQFF
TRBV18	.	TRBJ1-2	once	TGTGCCAGCTCACGCGGGGGGGCCTATGGCTACACCTTC	CASSRGGAYGYTF
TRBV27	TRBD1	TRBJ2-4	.	TGTGCCAGCAGTTCGTCCGGGACAGGGGGAAACATTCAGTACTTC	CASSSSGTGGNIQYF
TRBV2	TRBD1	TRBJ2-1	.	TGTGCCAGCAGACCTTTAGACAGGGACAATGAGCAGTTCTTC	CASRPLDRDNEQFF